These T cell receptor beta chains were read from a single sample in a study of cytomegalovirus exposure and HLA in healthy donors. Produced via immunoSEQ multiplex PCR; TCRdb's table is partial and in-frame only. The sample consists of around 150,000 clones, approximately 60% of them appearing once. Sequenced material: PBMCs. Source of these receptors: a woman aged 55-70 years in good health and CMV-seropositive. The CDR3 runs from the conserved cysteine through the conserved F or W. The D gene is left open where the match is weak. Part of the rows lack a size; the others show once, few, many or a class for expanded clones.

TRBV6-5	TRBD1	few	TRBJ2-1	TGTGCCAGCAGTTACGACAGGGCAGGTGTCAACAATGAGCAGTTCTTC	CASSYDRAGVNNEQFF
TRBV7-2	TRBD1	NA	TRBJ1-2	TGTGCCAGCAGCTTAGACGGGACAGGGAGTGGCTACACCTTC	CASSLDGTGSGYTF
TRBV6-6	NA	NA	TRBJ2-5	TGTGCCAGCAGACCCAGCGCGCTATTTTCGGAAGAGACCCAGTACTTC	CASRPSALFSEETQYF
TRBV7-9	NA	NA	TRBJ1-2	TGTGCCAGCAGCCGGGACAATAACTATGGCTACACCTTC	CASSRDNNYGYTF
TRBV28	NA	NA	TRBJ2-7	TGTGCCAGCAGTTTTAACGAGCAGTACTTC	CASSFNEQYF
TRBV2	TRBD1	NA	TRBJ2-3	TGTGCCAGCAGTCGACCCGGGACAGGTTCAGATACGCAGTATTTT	CASSRPGTGSDTQYF
TRBV5-1	NA	NA	TRBJ2-1	TGCGCCAGCAGCTTGGGGGGGGACAATGAGCAGTTCTTC	CASSLGGDNEQFF
TRBV5-4	TRBD2	NA	TRBJ2-2	TGTGCCAGCAGCTTGTTGGGACTATTAAACGGGGAGCTGTTTTTT	CASSLLGLLNGELFF
TRBV7-9	NA	NA	TRBJ2-7	TGTGCCAGCAGCCACAACTCCTACGAGCAGTACTTC	CASSHNSYEQYF
TRBV5-1	NA	NA	TRBJ2-7	TGCGCCAGCAGACTCGACAGTTACTCCTACGAGCAGTACTTC	CASRLDSYSYEQYF
TRBV19	NA	NA	TRBJ2-5	TGTGCCAGTAGTATAGCAGGGAACGGAGAGACCCAGTACTTC	CASSIAGNGETQYF
TRBV4-3	NA	NA	TRBJ2-1	TGCGCCAGCAGCCAAGATTACGGGAACAATGAGCAGTTCTTC	CASSQDYGNNEQFF
TRBV6-5	NA	NA	TRBJ2-5	TGTGCCAGCAGTAACGGGGAGACCCAGTACTTC	CASSNGETQYF
TRBV7-2	NA	NA	TRBJ1-2	TGTGCCAGCAGCTTAGAAGAGGGAGCGATCTTCAACTATGGCTACACCTTC	CASSLEEGAIFNYGYTF
TRBV4-3	NA	few	TRBJ2-7	TGCGCCAGCAGCCAGAGCTACTCCTACGAGCAGTACTTC	CASSQSYSYEQYF
TRBV7-2	NA	once	TRBJ2-1	TGTGCCAGCAGCTCATCAGGGGGGATATCAACCTCCTACAATGAGCAGTTCTTC	CASSSSGGISTSYNEQFF
TRBV5-1	TRBD2	many	TRBJ2-7	TGCGCCAGCAGCTTGACTAGCGGCTCCTACGAGCAGTACTTC	CASSLTSGSYEQYF
TRBV14	NA	NA	TRBJ1-1	TGTGCCAGCAGCCACTTTCCAGGCTACCACACTGAAGCTTTCTTT	CASSHFPGYHTEAFF
TRBV7-9	TRBD1	NA	TRBJ1-5	TGTTCCAGCAGCTTTGGGACAGAGCCCCAGCATTTT	CSSSFGTEPQHF
TRBV5-1	NA	NA	TRBJ2-1	TGCGCCAGCAGCTTGCTGACTTTCAATGAGCAGTTCTTC	CASSLLTFNEQFF
TRBV7-9	TRBD1	NA	TRBJ2-3	TGTGCCAGCAGGCCCAGCCAGGGGGCCAGTTGGGGTACGCAGTATTTT	CASRPSQGASWGTQYF
TRBV2	TRBD2	NA	TRBJ2-5	TGTGCCAGCGTTCCGGGACTAGCGGTCCAAGAGACCCAGTACTTC	CASVPGLAVQETQYF
TRBV6-6	NA	NA	TRBJ1-5	TGTGCCGGCAGTTACGAGGCCGTCAATCAGCCCCAGCATTTT	CAGSYEAVNQPQHF
TRBV28	TRBD1	few	TRBJ1-5	TGTGCCAGCAGTTCCGCCGCTCGGGGACAGAATCAGCCCCAGCATTTT	CASSSAARGQNQPQHF
TRBV6-1	NA	NA	TRBJ2-3	TGTGCCAGCACAGGGTTTGTCGGCACAGATACGCAGTATTTT	CASTGFVGTDTQYF
TRBV4-1	NA	NA	TRBJ2-3	TGCGCCAGCAGCCAAGATCTCACAGATACGCAGTATTTT	CASSQDLTDTQYF
TRBV11-3	TRBD2	NA	TRBJ2-7	TGTGCCAGCAGCCCCGGGAGAATAGCGGGAGACGAGCAGTACTTC	CASSPGRIAGDEQYF
TRBV2	NA	few	TRBJ1-1	TGTGCCAGCAGTGAGGCAGGGCAAAGCACTGAAGCTTTCTTT	CASSEAGQSTEAFF
TRBV5-6	NA	NA	TRBJ2-5	TGTGCCAGCAGCCGCCGGGGGACGCAAGAGACCCAGTACTTC	CASSRRGTQETQYF
TRBV13	NA	NA	TRBJ2-2	TGTGCCAGCAGCTTAGTCCGAGGGCTAGGGCCCTCCGCCGGGGAGCTGTTTTTT	CASSLVRGLGPSAGELFF
TRBV5-4	NA	NA	TRBJ2-7	TGTGCCAGCAGCTTGTCGCGGGACAGCTCCTACGAGCAGTACTTC	CASSLSRDSSYEQYF
TRBV29-1	NA	NA	TRBJ2-3	TGCAGCGTTGAATTGGGCCTAGCAGACACAGATACGCAGTATTTT	CSVELGLADTDTQYF
TRBV28	TRBD1	NA	TRBJ1-2	TGTGCCAGCTGCTCAGGGACAGAAAACTATGGCTACACCTTC	CASCSGTENYGYTF
TRBV28	NA	NA	TRBJ1-4	TGTGCCAGCAGTCCGCGCGGTGCAGCAACTAATGAAAAACTGTTTTTT	CASSPRGAATNEKLFF
TRBV7-9	NA	NA	TRBJ2-1	TGTGCCAGCACCGCCCTAGCTTTCTCCTACAATGAGCAGTTCTTC	CASTALAFSYNEQFF
TRBV19	NA	NA	TRBJ1-1	TGTGCCAGTAGTGCGACAGTTAACACTGAAGCTTTCTTT	CASSATVNTEAFF
TRBV12-2	NA	once	TRBJ2-7	TGTGCAAGTCGCGTCGACAGGTTGCTCGAGCAGTACTTC	CASRVDRLLEQYF
TRBV9	NA	NA	TRBJ2-3	TGTGCCAGCAGCGTAGGTGGAGCCCTAGGCACAGATACGCAGTATTTT	CASSVGGALGTDTQYF
TRBV7-9	NA	few	TRBJ2-7	TGTGCCAGCAGCCAGAAGGACTACGAGCAGTACTTC	CASSQKDYEQYF
TRBV12-5	TRBD1	NA	TRBJ2-5	TGTGCTAGTGGGCCTGGACAGGGGGCTGAGACCCAGTACTTC	CASGPGQGAETQYF
TRBV7-8	NA	NA	TRBJ2-3	TGTGCCAGCAGCCCACCAGCGGGAGATACGCAGTATTTT	CASSPPAGDTQYF
TRBV5-6	NA	once	TRBJ2-7	TGTGCCAGCAGCCTCACCCCATCTATGCCCCAGCAGTACTTC	CASSLTPSMPQQYF
TRBV28	TRBD1	few	TRBJ2-1	TGTGCCAGCAGTCTTTCCATCGGGACAGCTCGCAATGAGCAGTTCTTC	CASSLSIGTARNEQFF
TRBV2	NA	NA	TRBJ2-2	TGTGCCAGCAGTTTCACAGGGACCGGGGAGCTGTTTTTT	CASSFTGTGELFF
TRBV7-2	TRBD2	NA	TRBJ2-2	TGTGCCAGCAGCTATCGACTAGCGGGATCCGGGGAGCTGTTTTTT	CASSYRLAGSGELFF
TRBV7-9	NA	NA	TRBJ1-1	TGTGCCAGCAGCCTAGCGACGGGCGGGAGGACTGAAGCTTTCTTT	CASSLATGGRTEAFF
TRBV7-8	TRBD1	few	TRBJ2-1	TGTGCCAGCAGCTTAGAGGGGACAGGGGGGATCGGCGGGGGTACTGAGCAGTTCTTC	CASSLEGTGGIGGGTEQFF
TRBV5-4	TRBD2	NA	TRBJ2-1	TGTGCCAGCAGCTTGGGAGGTGGCGGGAGGGATGGGGAGCAGTTCTTC	CASSLGGGGRDGEQFF
TRBV5-1	NA	NA	TRBJ2-2	TGCGCCAGCAGCTTTATGGGGCAGGGTACCGGGGAGCTGTTTTTT	CASSFMGQGTGELFF
TRBV5-1	TRBD2	NA	TRBJ2-4	TGCGCCAGCAGCCGGGGGGGAGGAAACATTCAGTACTTC	CASSRGGGNIQYF
TRBV28	TRBD2	NA	TRBJ2-1	TGTGCCAGTCAACTAGCGGGAGGGCCGAATGAGCAGTTCTTC	CASQLAGGPNEQFF
TRBV9	TRBD2	NA	TRBJ2-5	TGTGCCAGCAGCCCCGGACTAGCGGGAGCCGTCGGAGAGACCCAGTACTTC	CASSPGLAGAVGETQYF